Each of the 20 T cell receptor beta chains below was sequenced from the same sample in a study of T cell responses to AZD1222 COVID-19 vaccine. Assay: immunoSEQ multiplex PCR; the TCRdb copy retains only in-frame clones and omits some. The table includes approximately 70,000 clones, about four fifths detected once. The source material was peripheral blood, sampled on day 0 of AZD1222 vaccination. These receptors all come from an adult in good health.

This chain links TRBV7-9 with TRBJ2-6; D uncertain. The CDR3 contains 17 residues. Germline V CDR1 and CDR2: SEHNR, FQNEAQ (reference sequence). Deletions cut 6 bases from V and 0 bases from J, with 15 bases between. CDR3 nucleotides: TGTGCCAGCAGGCCTAATGATGGGATCTCTGGGGCCAACGTCCTGACTTTC. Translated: CASRPNDGISGANVLTF.

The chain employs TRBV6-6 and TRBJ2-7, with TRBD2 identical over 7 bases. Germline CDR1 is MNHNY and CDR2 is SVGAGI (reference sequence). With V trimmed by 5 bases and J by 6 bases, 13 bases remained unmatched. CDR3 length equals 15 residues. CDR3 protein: CASSPPGALAVEQYF. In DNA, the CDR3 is TGTGCCAGCAGTCCCCCCGGGGCTCTAGCGGTCGAGCAGTACTTC.

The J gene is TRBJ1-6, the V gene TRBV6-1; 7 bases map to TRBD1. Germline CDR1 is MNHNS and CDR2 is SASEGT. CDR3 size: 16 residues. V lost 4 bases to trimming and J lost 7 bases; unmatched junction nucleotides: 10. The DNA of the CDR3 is TGTGCCAGCAGTGCCGACCGGGACAGTTTGAATTCACCCCTCCACTTT. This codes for CASSADRDSLNSPLHF.

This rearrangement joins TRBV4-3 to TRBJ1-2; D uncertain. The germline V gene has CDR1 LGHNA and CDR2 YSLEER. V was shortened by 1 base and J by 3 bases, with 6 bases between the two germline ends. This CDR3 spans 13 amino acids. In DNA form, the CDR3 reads TGCGCCAGCAGCCAAGGACGGTACTATGGCTACACCTTC. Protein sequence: CASSQGRYYGYTF.

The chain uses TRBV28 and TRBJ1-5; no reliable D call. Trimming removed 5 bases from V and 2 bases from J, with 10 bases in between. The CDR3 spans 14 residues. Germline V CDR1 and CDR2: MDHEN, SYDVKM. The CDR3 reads CASSPLSRNQPQHF. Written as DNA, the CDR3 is TGTGCCAGCAGTCCCCTCAGCCGCAATCAGCCCCAGCATTTT. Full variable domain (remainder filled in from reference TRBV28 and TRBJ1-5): DVKVTQSSRYLVKRTGEKVFLECVQDMDHENMFWYRQDPGLGLRLIYFSYDVKMKEKGDIPEGYSVSREKKERFSLILESASTNQTSMYLCASSPLSRNQPQHFGDGTRLSIL.

CDR3 in amino acids: CASSFLQGDTGELFF. The CDR3 DNA sequence: TGTGCCAGCAGCTTTCTACAGGGTGACACCGGGGAGCTGTTTTTT. The V and J genes are TRBV7-9 and TRBJ2-2; weak D call: TRBD1 (6 bases). Germline-derived CDR1 and CDR2 are SEHNR and FQNEAQ (reference sequence). The length of the CDR3 is 15 residues. Between the trimmed V and J ends, which lost 3 bases and 3 bases, there was a span of 11 bases. The whole variable domain, remainder taken from reference TRBV7-9 and TRBJ2-2, is DTGVSQNPRHKITKRGQNVTFRCDPISEHNRLYWYRQTLGQGPEFLTYFQNEAQLEKSRLLSDRFSAERPKGSFSTLEIQRTEQGDSAMYLCASSFLQGDTGELFFGEGSRLTVL.

Here the CDR3 DNA reads TGCGCCAGCAGTACCCCCGGGTTCGATGGCTACACCTTC. Its translation: CASSTPGFDGYTF. The chain joins TRBV5-1 to TRBJ1-2; no definite D call. CDR1 is SGHRS and CDR2 is YFSETQ in the germline V gene. V lost 5 bases to trimming and J lost 6 bases, with 14 bases between them. There are 13 residues in the CDR3. Full variable domain (rest looked up from reference TRBV5-1 and TRBJ1-2): KAGVTQTPRYLIKTRGQQVTLSCSPISGHRSVSWYQQTPGQGLQFLFEYFSETQRNKGNFPGRFSGRQFSNSRSEMNVSTLELGDSALYLCASSTPGFDGYTFGSGTRLTVV.

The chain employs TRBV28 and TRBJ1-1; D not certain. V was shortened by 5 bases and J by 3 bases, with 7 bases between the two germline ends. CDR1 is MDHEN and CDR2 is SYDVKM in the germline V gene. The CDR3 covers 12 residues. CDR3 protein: CASSAEDTEAFF. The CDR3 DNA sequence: TGTGCCAGCAGTGCCGAGGACACTGAAGCTTTCTTT.

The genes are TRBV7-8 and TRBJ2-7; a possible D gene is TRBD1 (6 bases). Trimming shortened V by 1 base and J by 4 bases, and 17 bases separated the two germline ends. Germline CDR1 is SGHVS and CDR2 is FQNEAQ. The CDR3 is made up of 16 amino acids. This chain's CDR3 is CASSLGTQGDLYEQYF. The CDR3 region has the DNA TGTGCCAGCAGCTTAGGAACACAGGGAGACTTATACGAGCAGTACTTC.

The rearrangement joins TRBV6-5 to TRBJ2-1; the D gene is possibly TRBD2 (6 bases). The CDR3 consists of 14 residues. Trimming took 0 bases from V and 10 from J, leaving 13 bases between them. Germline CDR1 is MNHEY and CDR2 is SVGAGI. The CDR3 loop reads CASSYSPGVGEQFF. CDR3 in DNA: TGTGCCAGCAGTTACTCCCCGGGGGTTGGAGAGCAGTTCTTC.

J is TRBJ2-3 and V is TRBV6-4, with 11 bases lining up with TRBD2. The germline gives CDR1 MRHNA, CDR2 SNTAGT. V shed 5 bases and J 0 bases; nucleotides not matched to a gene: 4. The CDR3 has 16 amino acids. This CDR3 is CASSPTSGGSTDTQYF. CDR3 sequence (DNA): TGTGCCAGCAGTCCCACTAGCGGGGGTAGCACAGATACGCAGTATTTT.

The CDR3 protein is CASSLQGDGQPQHF. The DNA for the CDR3 is TGTGCCAGCAGTTTACAAGGGGATGGACAGCCCCAGCATTTT. This rearrangement joins TRBV27 to TRBJ1-5; a possible D gene is TRBD1 (5 bases). The V gene's germline CDR1 is MNHEY and CDR2 SMNVEV (reference sequence). The CDR3 covers 14 residues. V was shortened by 2 bases and J by 7 bases, with 12 bases between the two germline ends.

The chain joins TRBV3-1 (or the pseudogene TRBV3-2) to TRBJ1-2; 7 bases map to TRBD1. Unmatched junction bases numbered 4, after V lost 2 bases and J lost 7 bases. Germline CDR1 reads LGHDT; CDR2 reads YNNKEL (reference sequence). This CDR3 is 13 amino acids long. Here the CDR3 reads CASSQQGGSGYTF. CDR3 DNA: TGTGCCAGCAGCCAACAGGGGGGGAGTGGCTACACCTTC.

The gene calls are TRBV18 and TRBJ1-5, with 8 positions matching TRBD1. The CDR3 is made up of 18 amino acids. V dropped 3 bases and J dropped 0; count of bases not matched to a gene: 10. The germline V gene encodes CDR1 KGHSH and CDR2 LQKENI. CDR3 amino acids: CASSPNAGTGDSNQPQHF. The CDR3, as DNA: TGTGCCAGCTCACCGAATGCCGGGACAGGAGATAGCAATCAGCCCCAGCATTTT.

The CDR3 loop is CASSFGTGDSQPQHF. The CDR3 DNA follows: TGTGCCAGCAGCTTTGGGACAGGGGACAGTCAGCCCCAGCATTTT. The V and J genes are TRBV5-8 and TRBJ1-5, with TRBD1 identical over 10 bases. This CDR3 comprises 15 residues. The V gene end was trimmed by 2 bases and the J gene end by 6 bases; junction bases not matched to a gene: 5. Germline loops: CDR1 SGHTS, CDR2 YDEGEE.

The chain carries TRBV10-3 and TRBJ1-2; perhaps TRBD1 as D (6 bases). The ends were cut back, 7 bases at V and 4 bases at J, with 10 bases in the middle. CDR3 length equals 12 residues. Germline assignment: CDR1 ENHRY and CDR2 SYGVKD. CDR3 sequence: CAINGGLYGYTF. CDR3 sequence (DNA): TGTGCCATCAATGGGGGCCTCTATGGCTACACCTTC.

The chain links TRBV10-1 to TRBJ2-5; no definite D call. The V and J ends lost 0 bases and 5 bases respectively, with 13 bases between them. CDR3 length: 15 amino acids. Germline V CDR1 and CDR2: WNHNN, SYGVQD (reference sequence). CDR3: CASSESAVGWETQYF. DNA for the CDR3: TGCGCCAGCAGTGAGTCCGCAGTCGGGTGGGAGACCCAGTACTTC.

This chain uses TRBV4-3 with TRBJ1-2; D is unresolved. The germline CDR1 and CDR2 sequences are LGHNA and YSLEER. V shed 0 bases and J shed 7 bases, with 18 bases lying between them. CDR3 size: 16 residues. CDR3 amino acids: CASSQDTARIGAGYTF. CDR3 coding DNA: TGCGCCAGCAGCCAAGATACGGCTAGGATAGGCGCTGGCTACACCTTC.

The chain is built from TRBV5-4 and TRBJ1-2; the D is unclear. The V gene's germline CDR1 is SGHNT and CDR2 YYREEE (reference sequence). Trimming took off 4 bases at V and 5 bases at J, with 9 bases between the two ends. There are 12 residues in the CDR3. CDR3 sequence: CASSVALYGYTF. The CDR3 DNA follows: TGTGCCAGCAGCGTGGCACTTTATGGCTACACCTTC.

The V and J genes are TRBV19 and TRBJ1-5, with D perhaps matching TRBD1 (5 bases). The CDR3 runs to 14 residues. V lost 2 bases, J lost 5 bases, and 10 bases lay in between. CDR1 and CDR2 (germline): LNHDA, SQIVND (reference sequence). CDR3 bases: TGTGCCAGTAGTATAAGTGGGGGTGATCAGCCCCAGCATTTT. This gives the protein CASSISGGDQPQHF.